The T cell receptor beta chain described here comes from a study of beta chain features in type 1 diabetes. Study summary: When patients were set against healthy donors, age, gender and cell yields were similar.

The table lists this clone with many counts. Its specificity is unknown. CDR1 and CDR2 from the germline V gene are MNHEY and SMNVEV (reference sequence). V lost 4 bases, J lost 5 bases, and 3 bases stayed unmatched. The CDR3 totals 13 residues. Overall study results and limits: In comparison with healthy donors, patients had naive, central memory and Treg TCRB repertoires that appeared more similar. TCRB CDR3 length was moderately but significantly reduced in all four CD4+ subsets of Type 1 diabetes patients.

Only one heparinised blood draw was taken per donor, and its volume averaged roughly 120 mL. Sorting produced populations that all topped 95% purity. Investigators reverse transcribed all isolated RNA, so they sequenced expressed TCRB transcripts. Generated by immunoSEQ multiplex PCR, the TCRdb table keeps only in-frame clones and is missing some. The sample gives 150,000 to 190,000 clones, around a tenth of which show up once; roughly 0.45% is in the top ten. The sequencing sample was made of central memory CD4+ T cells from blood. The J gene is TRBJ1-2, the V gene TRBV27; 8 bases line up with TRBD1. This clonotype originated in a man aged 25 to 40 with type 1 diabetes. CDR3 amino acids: CASSSGQGYGYTF. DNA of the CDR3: TGTGCCAGCAGTTCCGGACAGGGATATGGCTACACCTTC.